This TCR beta chain was recovered during a study of glioma-infiltrating T cells after dendritic cell vaccination. For the study at large: The vaccine used monocyte-derived dendritic cells pulsed overnight with autologous tumor lysate. Study-level points and caveats: The cohort had few patients with full blood and tumor sets.

Worth noting for this clone: Its antigen is not identified.

V lost 6 bases and J lost 4, with 12 bases in between. Germline CDR1 MNHEY, CDR2 SMNVEV (reference sequence). CDR3 length equals 13 residues. Up to about 2 ug genomic DNA was used for TCRB CDR3 amplification. Sequencing was performed with immunoSEQ multiplex PCR; in TCRdb, only in-frame clones are kept and a portion is missing. The sample gives about 87,000 clones, roughly four fifths of which show up once; less than 8% is in the top ten. Indicated time point: after dendritic cell vaccination, including at tumor progression/relapse. PBMC sampling occurred before vaccination, two weeks after the third dose, and at progression.

The sequences come from blood, collected after dendritic cell vaccination. The clonotype was recovered from a human donor with glioblastoma. The chain couples TRBV27 to TRBJ1-2; a possible D gene is TRBD1 (5 bases). CDR3 sequence reads: CASSPGVSYGYTF. CDR3 in DNA: TGTGCCAGCAGCCCGGGGGTTAGCTATGGCTACACCTTC.